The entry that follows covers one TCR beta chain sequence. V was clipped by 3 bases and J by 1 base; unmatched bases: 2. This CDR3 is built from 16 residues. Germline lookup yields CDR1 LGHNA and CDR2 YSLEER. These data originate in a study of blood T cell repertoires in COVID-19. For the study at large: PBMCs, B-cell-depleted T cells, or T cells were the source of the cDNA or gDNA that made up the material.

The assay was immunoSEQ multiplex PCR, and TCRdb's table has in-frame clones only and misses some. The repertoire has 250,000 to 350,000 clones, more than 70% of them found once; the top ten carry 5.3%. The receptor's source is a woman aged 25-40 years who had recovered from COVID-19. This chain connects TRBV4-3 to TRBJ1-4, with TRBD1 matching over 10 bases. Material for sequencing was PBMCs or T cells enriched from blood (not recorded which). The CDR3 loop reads CASSQTGGGTNEKLFF. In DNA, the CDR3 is TGCGCCAGCAGCCAGACAGGGGGCGGAACTAATGAAAAACTGTTTTTT.